Presented here are 17 T cell receptor beta chains from one specimen sequenced in a study of beta chain features in type 1 diabetes. Sequenced material consisted of expressed TCRB transcripts (all of the isolated RNA was reverse transcribed). Only in-frame clones appear in the TCRdb table, and some are missing; sequencing was by immunoSEQ multiplex PCR. The sample carries roughly 340,000 clones, roughly 13% recorded once. Study results and limitations: Shorter TCRB CDR3s, moderately but significantly so, were found in Type 1 diabetes patients in all four CD4+ subsets.

Which antigens these TCRs recognize remains unknown. The sequenced sample was naive CD4+ T cells from blood. Source of these receptors: a woman aged 18 to 35 with type 1 diabetes.

The sample holds a few counts of this clone. V is TRBV15 and J is TRBJ2-4, with a weak D call TRBD2 (6 bases). This CDR3 comprises 17 residues. Per the germline V gene, CDR1 is LNHNV and CDR2 is YYDKDF (reference sequence). Deletions cut 0 bases from V and 0 bases from J, with 12 bases between. CDR3 protein: CATSREREDLAKNIQYF. In DNA form, the CDR3 reads TGTGCCACCAGCAGAGAAAGGGAGGATCTAGCCAAAAACATTCAGTACTTC. Using reference TRBV15 and TRBJ2-4 for the parts outside the CDR3, the full variable domain is DAMVIQNPRYQVTQFGKPVTLSCSQTLNHNVMYWYQQKSSQAPKLLFHYYDKDFNNEADTPDNFQSRRPNTSFCFLDIRSPGLGDTAMYLCATSREREDLAKNIQYFGAGTRLSVL.

This chain joins TRBV4-1 and TRBJ2-2, with 9 bases fitting TRBD2. Germline lookup yields CDR1 MGHRA and CDR2 YSYEKL. V lost 0 bases, J lost 7 bases, and 9 bases stayed unmatched. The CDR3 runs 17 residues. The chain's CDR3 is CASSQDQAGGLGGELFF. DNA for the CDR3: TGCGCCAGCAGCCAAGATCAGGCGGGAGGGCTTGGCGGGGAGCTGTTTTTT.

The V call is TRBV5-1, the J call TRBJ1-1; D is perhaps TRBD1 (6 bases). Per the germline V gene, CDR1 is SGHRS and CDR2 is YFSETQ. There are 14 residues in the CDR3. Deletions cut 7 bases from V and 1 base from J, with 14 bases between. In DNA, the CDR3 is TGCGCCAGCGCCTTCCCGGACAGGAACACTGAAGCTTTCTTT. Encoded protein: CASAFPDRNTEAFF. The full variable domain, its missing parts supplied by reference TRBV5-1 and TRBJ1-1, is KAGVTQTPRYLIKTRGQQVTLSCSPISGHRSVSWYQQTPGQGLQFLFEYFSETQRNKGNFPGRFSGRQFSNSRSEMNVSTLELGDSALYLCASAFPDRNTEAFFGQGTRLTVV.

This clone came up a few times. The chain recombines TRBV29-1 with TRBJ2-2, with 12 bases that match TRBD2. CDR1 SQVTM and CDR2 ANQGSEA come from the germline V gene. This CDR3 is 19 amino acids long. Germline trimming cut 3 bases from V and 3 bases from J; bases unmatched to any gene: 14. DNA of the CDR3: TGCAGCGTTGAGAGTGGCGTGCCTAGCGGGAGGGCCGACACCGGGGAGCTGTTTTTT. Its translation is CSVESGVPSGRADTGELFF.

Only a few counts were recorded for this clone. This chain uses TRBV10-3 with TRBJ2-4, with D perhaps TRBD1 (5 bases). V shed 3 bases and J shed 4 bases, with 10 bases lying between them. There are 14 residues in the CDR3. The germline V gene has CDR1 ENHRY and CDR2 SYGVKD. The DNA of the CDR3 is TGTGCCATCAGTGATCTGGCAGGGAAAAACATTCAGTACTTC. Its translation: CAISDLAGKNIQYF.

The rearrangement links TRBV29-1 to TRBJ2-7, with 7 bases aligning to TRBD1. The V gene end was trimmed by 7 bases and the J gene end by 3 bases; junction bases not matched to a gene: 24. Looked up from germline, CDR1 is SQVTM and CDR2 is ANQGSEA. The CDR3 is 18 amino acids. The CDR3 region has the DNA TGCAGCGCTGCAACGAAATCGAACAGGGGAGACCTCGTCTACGAGCAGTACTTC. Amino acids: CSAATKSNRGDLVYEQYF.

This clone was recorded a few times. V usage is TRBV11-2 and J usage is TRBJ1-2, with D maybe TRBD1 (6 bases). The V gene's germline CDR1 is SGHAT and CDR2 FQNNGV. The CDR3 extends over 13 amino acids. The V end lost 1 base, the J end lost 5 bases, and 8 bases lay between the germline ends. CDR3 DNA sequence: TGTGCCAGCAGCTTAGGACAGGAGTATGGCTACACCTTC. This translates into CASSLGQEYGYTF.

The CDR3 DNA reads as TGTGCCAGCAGTGTCGACTTCAACACCGGGGAGCTGTTTTTT. It codes for CASSVDFNTGELFF. This chain uses TRBV2 with TRBJ2-2; no definite D call. The CDR3 contains 14 residues. Germline V CDR1 and CDR2: SNHLY, FYNNEI. V lost 4 bases and J 2 bases, leaving 8 bases between the germline ends.

The chain couples TRBV5-1 to TRBJ2-3; D might be TRBD1 (6 bases). The germline V and J ends were trimmed by 6 bases and 5 bases, with 19 bases remaining between them. Germline V gene sequence: CDR1 SGHRS, CDR2 YFSETQ. This CDR3 region has 15 residues. For the CDR3, the DNA is TGCGCCAGCACCCTGCCTGGCAGGGGCAAAGATACGCAGTATTTT. Protein product: CASTLPGRGKDTQYF.

This clone was observed a handful of times. V and J are TRBV30 and TRBJ2-2; tentatively, D is TRBD2 (5 bases). The germline V gene encodes CDR1 GTSNPN and CDR2 SVGIG (reference sequence). The CDR3 contains 12 residues. V gave up 7 bases and J gave up 6 bases, with 12 bases separating them. The CDR3 nucleotides are TGTGCCTCCCCGGCGGGTGCCGGGGAGCTGTTTTTT. It translates to CASPAGAGELFF.

J is TRBJ1-2 and V is TRBV5-1, with TRBD1 matching over 8 bases. V dropped 2 bases and J dropped 6; count of bases not matched to a gene: 6. CDR3 length: 14 amino acids. Per germline, CDR1 SGHRS and CDR2 YFSETQ. CDR3: CASSLMTGEDGYTF. The CDR3 coding sequence is TGCGCCAGCAGCTTAATGACAGGGGAGGATGGCTACACCTTC.

This rearrangement joins TRBV7-9 to TRBJ2-1; no clear D gene. This CDR3 region has 11 residues. Germline V gene lookup returns CDR1 SEHNR and CDR2 FQNEAQ (reference sequence). The ends were cut back, 4 bases at V and 7 bases at J, with 5 bases in the middle. This chain's CDR3 is CASSSLNEQFF. Here the CDR3 DNA reads TGTGCCAGCAGCTCCCTTAATGAGCAGTTCTTC.

This clone was counted ten times or more. The J gene is TRBJ2-7, the V gene TRBV14; 7 positions match TRBD2. Per germline, CDR1 SGHDN and CDR2 FVKESK. Germline trimming cut 1 base from V and 9 bases from J; bases unmatched to any gene: 3. This CDR3 spans 12 amino acids. The CDR3 nucleotides are TGTGCCAGCAGCCAAGGGCCGGGAGGGCAGTACTTC. Translating gives CASSQGPGGQYF.

This clone was detected only a few times. The rearrangement joins TRBV18 to TRBJ2-3; D gene uncertain. The germline V gene has CDR1 KGHSH and CDR2 LQKENI. The CDR3 spans 11 residues. Deletions cut 3 bases from V and 4 bases from J, with 2 bases between. The chain's CDR3 is CASSPADTQYF. The CDR3 DNA is TGTGCCAGCTCACCCGCAGATACGCAGTATTTT.

This clone was seen a few times. The CDR3 here is CASSPEDRDQPQHF. The CDR3 nucleotides are TGTGCCAGCAGCCCCGAAGACAGGGATCAGCCCCAGCATTTT. The chain links TRBV9 to TRBJ1-5, with TRBD1 matching 7 bases. V gave up 4 bases and J gave up 5 bases; unmatched junction bases: 6. Per germline, CDR1 SGDLS and CDR2 YYNGEE. The CDR3 loop spans 14 amino acids.

A few counts support this clone. The chain uses TRBV15 and TRBJ1-1; D unresolved. From germline, CDR1 is LNHNV and CDR2 YYDKDF (reference sequence). The CDR3 covers 13 residues. V was pared by 1 base and J by 8 bases, with 11 bases between. The DNA for the CDR3 is TGTGCCACCAGCAGAGGAATGGGAGAAGAAGCTTTCTTT. Its protein is CATSRGMGEEAFF.

The rearrangement links TRBV28 to TRBJ2-1, with TRBD2 matching 11 bases. Germline V CDR1 and CDR2: MDHEN, SYDVKM. Germline trimming cut 2 bases from V and 3 bases from J; bases unmatched to any gene: 12. This CDR3 region has 19 residues. In DNA form, the CDR3 reads TGTGCCAGCAGTTTAACATTAGCGGGAGGGCCGAGGGACTACAATGAGCAGTTCTTC. It encodes CASSLTLAGGPRDYNEQFF. Based on the CDR3 plus reference TRBV28 and TRBJ2-1, the full variable domain is DVKVTQSSRYLVKRTGEKVFLECVQDMDHENMFWYRQDPGLGLRLIYFSYDVKMKEKGDIPEGYSVSREKKERFSLILESASTNQTSMYLCASSLTLAGGPRDYNEQFFGPGTRLTVL.